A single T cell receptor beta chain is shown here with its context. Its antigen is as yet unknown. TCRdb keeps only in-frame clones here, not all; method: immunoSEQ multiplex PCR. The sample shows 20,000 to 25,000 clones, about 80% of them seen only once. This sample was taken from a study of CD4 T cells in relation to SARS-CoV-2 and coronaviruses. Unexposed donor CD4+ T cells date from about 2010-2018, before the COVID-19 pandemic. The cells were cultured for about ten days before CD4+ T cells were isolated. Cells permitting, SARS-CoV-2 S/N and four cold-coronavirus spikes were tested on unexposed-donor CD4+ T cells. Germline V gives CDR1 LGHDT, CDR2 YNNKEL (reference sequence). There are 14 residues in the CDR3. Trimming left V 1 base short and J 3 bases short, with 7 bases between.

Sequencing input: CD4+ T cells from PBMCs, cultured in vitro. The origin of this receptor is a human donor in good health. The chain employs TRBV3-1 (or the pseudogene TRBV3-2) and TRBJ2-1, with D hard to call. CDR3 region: CASSQAAVYNEQFF. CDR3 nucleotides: TGTGCCAGCAGCCAAGCTGCGGTCTACAATGAGCAGTTCTTC.